This record concerns one T cell receptor beta chain sequence. Its antigen remains undetermined. No much larger clone exists at a distance of one base, and base qualities are not known. The trial excluded patients who had a history of autoimmune disease or who were on systemic immunosuppression. Peripheral blood for TCR sequencing was drawn from every dose cohort at baseline, at cycle 4 day 1 and at cycle 7 day 1. Samples came from an open-label, multicenter, first-in-human phase I dose-escalation trial of ivuxolimab. Adults with locally advanced or metastatic melanoma, renal cell carcinoma, hepatocellular carcinoma or head and neck squamous cell carcinoma were enrolled in the trial. CD4+ and CD8+ T cells were sorted separately from peripheral blood before TCR sequencing. Genomic DNA was extracted from sorted cells for sequencing of the TCRbeta CDR3 region. The immunoSEQ Assay was used for sequencing of TCRbeta CDR3 regions. TCRdb holds this immuneACCESS table with in-frame rearrangements only. Some clones are missing; in checked studies, unresolved V genes explain under half, and the rest has no known cause. The sample table records 75,000 to 95,000 clones; more than 75% of these occur just once. 2.5% to 3% of the sample lies in the top ten.

Cut back by 3 bases and 6 bases, the V and J ends lie 9 bases apart. Via the germline V gene, CDR1 is SQVTM and CDR2 ANQGSEA. The CDR3 covers 12 residues, taking in both the cysteine and the phenylalanine. The only DNA kept is the CDR3, 36 bases in frame from the first base. The sample comes from a study of OX40 agonist ivuxolimab in advanced cancers. About the investigation overall: The costimulatory receptor OX40 (CD134) was targeted by ivuxolimab, a fully human IgG2 agonistic monoclonal antibody. Patients were allowed to have had prior anti-PD-1, anti-PD-L1 or anti-CTLA-4 therapy, and approximately 40% of the dose-escalation patients had been treated with checkpoint inhibitors. The paper describes the monotherapy dose-escalation part (N ≈ 52 patients) of the phase I trial of ivuxolimab. Among the roughly 52 dose-escalation patients, about 20 had hepatocellular carcinoma, around 15 melanoma, 9 renal cell carcinoma and 9 head and neck cancer. Peripheral TCRbeta sequencing was intended to test whether TCR sequence diversity was altered and clonal T-cell expansion was caused by ivuxolimab. The dose-escalation cohort was about 83% male with a mean age of approximately 60 years, ranging from roughly 20 to 85. Partial responses were achieved by three dose-escalation patients, of whom one had hepatocellular carcinoma and two had cutaneous melanoma. Intravenous ivuxolimab was administered to patients every 2 weeks at six dose levels: 0.01, 0.1, 0.3, 1.5, 3 and 10 mg/kg.

Study-wide findings and limitations: The antigen specificity of the peripheral T cells that underwent clonal expansion was not determined. In the 0.1-3.0 mg/kg groups, partial responders were among the patients with the lowest normalized peripheral clonal expansion, particularly in CD8+ T cells. Low levels of normalized T-cell clonal expansion were also shown by some nonresponding patients. At doses of 0.1 to 3.0 mg/kg, clonal expansion of both CD4+ and CD8+ T cells in blood was seen between baseline and week 6. After ivuxolimab, expanded clones were on average more numerous among CD8+ T cells than among CD4+ T cells.

The V gene is TRBV29-1 and the J gene is TRBJ1-5; matching of 6 bases hints at TRBD1 as the D gene. The sample here was CD4+ or CD8+ T cells sorted from blood, taken in a trial of the OX40 agonist ivuxolimab. The sequence came from an adult with an advanced solid tumor such as melanoma, head and neck, liver or kidney cancer. The encoded CDR3 is CSVEGAGQPQHF. The sequenced DNA is TGCAGCGTTGAGGGGGCTGGTCAGCCCCAGCATTTT.